This TCR beta chain is from a study of blood T cell repertoires in COVID-19. Across the study: T cells, B-cell-depleted T cells, or PBMCs provided the cDNA or gDNA that served as material.

This clone has just a few counts. Produced via immunoSEQ multiplex PCR; TCRdb's table is partial and in-frame only. The data contain some 410,000 clones, around nine tenths of them seen just once; the ten biggest clones take up approximately 1%. Cohorts were based on clinical histories the participants reported. CDR3 length: 13 amino acids. Germline loops: CDR1 SNHLY, CDR2 FYNNEI. Trimming removed 8 bases from V and 6 bases from J, with 14 bases in between. The V call is TRBV2, the J call TRBJ2-1, with D perhaps TRBD1 (6 bases). The sequencing input was PBMCs or T cells enriched from blood (not recorded which). The sequence derives from a woman in her 30s with acute COVID-19. CDR3 nucleotides: TGTGCCAGCGAGGGGGACGGGCGCAATGAGCAGTTCTTC. Residues: CASEGDGRNEQFF.